In this sample, the clone carrying this T cell receptor (beta chain) turned up once. The antigen remains undetermined. This CDR3 comprises 12 residues. V was shortened by 2 bases and J by 4 bases, with 5 bases between the two germline ends. CDR1 is SGHNT and CDR2 is YYREEE in the germline V gene (reference sequence). This entry comes from a study of CD8 T cell repertoires and HIV-1 epitope variants. Measured with immunoSEQ multiplex PCR; TCRdb has only the in-frame clones, and not every one. The top ten hold approximately 47% of the sample, which has approximately 4,800 clones, around 71% seen once. The rearrangement uses TRBV5-4 and TRBJ2-3; D is unresolved. The origin of this receptor is a male donor with HIV. Material for sequencing was cultured CD8+ T cells derived from PBMCs. Here the CDR3 reads CASSFRPDTQYF. The CDR3 bases are TGTGCCAGCAGCTTTCGTCCAGATACGCAGTATTTT.